This TCR beta chain originates from a study of T cells in localized non-small cell lung cancer. Germline-derived CDR1 and CDR2 are PRHDT and FYEKMQ (reference sequence). The CDR3 has 14 residues. The V end lost 5 bases, the J end lost 0 bases, and 10 bases lay between the germline ends. The study's findings and limits: One tumor region alone was sequenced, and heterogeneity therefore remains possible. Elevated circulating T cell density in blood was associated with longer overall survival. Uninvolved adjacent lung had more T cell clonality than any other tissue, topping tumor.

Clones were sequenced by immunoSEQ multiplex PCR, and TCRdb holds only the in-frame ones, with some missing. The table includes about 33,000 clones, about four fifths detected once. With regard to this clone: What it binds is unknown.

The source of this sequence is a male donor older than 55 with stage II squamous cell lung carcinoma. V usage is TRBV13 and J usage is TRBJ1-2, with D unresolved. This sample comprised peripheral blood, obtained before any cancer treatment. As DNA, the CDR3 is TGTGCCAGCAGCACGAGAAGAGCTAACTATGGCTACACCTTC. Translation: CASSTRRANYGYTF.